These T cell receptor beta chains were read from a single sample in a study of naive CD8 T cells in extremely preterm neonates. Sequenced by immunoSEQ multiplex PCR; TCRdb stores in-frame clones only, minus some. The data contain approximately 7,900 clones, around 98% of them singletons. Sequenced input: naive CD8+ T cells from blood. Receptors were obtained from a human donor in good health. CDR3s include the opening cysteine and the closing phenylalanine or tryptophan. Fields, in order: clone size, J gene, CDR3 length, V gene, CDR3 protein. Where a row states a size, it is once, few, many or the class of an expanded clone; other rows omit it.

>-|TRBJ1-4|15|TRBV27
CASSSEGTGGEKLFF
>once|TRBJ2-1|13|TRBV25-1
CASSDGNYNEQFF
>-|TRBJ1-3|13|TRBV6-5
CASSTLGRDTIYF
>-|TRBJ2-1|14|TRBV19
CASSIAGVHNEQFF
>-|TRBJ2-1|14|TRBV27
CASSVLSSYNEQFF
>-|TRBJ2-7|15|TRBV28
CASSPRDRLTYEQYF
>-|TRBJ2-3|15|TRBV19
CASSMGAGGDDTQYF
>-|TRBJ2-1|16|TRBV19
CASSPLAGDTYNEQFF
>-|TRBJ2-3|12|TRBV7-9
CASSSAGDTQYF
>once|TRBJ2-1|14|TRBV15
CATSRGASGNEQFF
>-|TRBJ2-1|13|TRBV13
CASSLAPDWEQFF
>-|TRBJ1-4|14|TRBV7-9
CASSFVQGDEKLFF
>-|TRBJ2-1|15|TRBV19
CASSSDGETYNEQFF
>-|TRBJ1-2|18|TRBV27
CASSFPPAGGGRNYGYTF
>-|TRBJ2-5|16|TRBV5-4
CASSPRGTGGRETQYF
>once|TRBJ1-5|12|TRBV5-6
CASSREYQPQHF
>-|-|13|TRBV25-1
CASSYAGMYEQYF
>-|TRBJ1-2|14|TRBV7-9
CASSLVGAPYGYTF
>once|TRBJ2-2|16|TRBV5-1
CASSSEGDRGAGELFF
>-|TRBJ1-2|15|TRBV4-2
CASSQDVRSARGYTF
>-|TRBJ2-2|14|TRBV13
CASTDRGGTGELFF
>-|TRBJ1-4|16|TRBV19
CASSIRGFATNEKLFF
>-|TRBJ1-2|12|TRBV19
CAGSGGHYGYTF
>-|TRBJ2-5|14|TRBV5-4
CASSLRQGVGEQYF
>-|TRBJ2-1|15|TRBV5-4
CASSLKRESVNEQFF
>-|TRBJ2-5|14|TRBV9
CASSVAQGGETQYF
>-|TRBJ1-6|14|TRBV27
CASSFQGINSPLHF
>-|TRBJ2-7|15|TRBV28
CASSLWDRANYEQYF
>-|TRBJ2-5|15|TRBV28
CASSPIYSGGETQYF
>once|TRBJ1-1|15|TRBV19
CASSISAGENTEAFF
>-|TRBJ2-1|15|TRBV27
CASSPGTSGGNEQFF
>-|TRBJ2-3|17|TRBV4-3
CASSPGTSGRATDTQYF
>-|TRBJ1-2|16|TRBV25-1
CASSEYRAGPNYGYTF
>-|TRBJ1-1|14|TRBV15
CATSPGFMNTEAFF
>-|TRBJ1-1|16|TRBV28
CASTLGGRGLITEAFF
>-|TRBJ2-7|15|TRBV28
CASSWDSRSTYEQYF
>-|TRBJ2-7|13|TRBV6-5
CATGRGYSYEQYF
>-|TRBJ2-1|19|TRBV5-6
CASSGGEDRDMGDSNEQFF
>-|TRBJ2-1|15|TRBV7-6
CASSLISATYNEQFF
>-|TRBJ1-2|14|TRBV14
CASSFTGSGYGYTF
>-|TRBJ2-1|12|TRBV30
CAWSRASNEQFF
>-|TRBJ2-1|14|TRBV7-2
CATKKGGRPNEQFF
>-|TRBJ1-1|14|TRBV19
CASSIVTGTTEAFF
>-|TRBJ1-2|12|TRBV27
CASSPGTDGYTF
>-|TRBJ2-7|12|TRBV6-1
CASREGNYEQYF
>-|TRBJ1-2|14|TRBV5-5
CASSTPGQGDGYTF
>-|TRBJ2-2|17|TRBV7-9
CASSLPGLAGNTGELFF
>-|TRBJ2-7|13|TRBV5-6
CASSAGGSHEQYF
>-|TRBJ2-3|16|TRBV11-3
CASSPGTSGRTDTQYF
>-|TRBJ1-1|13|TRBV19
CASSMGHLSEAFF
>once|TRBJ1-6|15|TRBV7-8
CASSLGVGGFSPLHF
>-|TRBJ2-1|17|TRBV5-6
CASSLSGGLAAYNEQFF
>-|TRBJ1-5|16|TRBV4-1
CASSRQAGDSNQPQHF